The rows below give T cell receptor beta chains drawn from one sample of a study of beta chain features in type 1 diabetes. Repertoires were generated with immunoSEQ multiplex PCR, while TCRdb's copy carries only in-frame clones and drops some. The sample comprises some 640,000 clones, over 12% of which are singletons, and roughly 0.04% rests with the top ten. Sequencing used naive CD4+ T cells from blood. Every receptor here comes from a man in his late teens or twenties with type 1 diabetes. CDR3s include the opening cysteine and the closing phenylalanine or tryptophan. The D gene is left open where the match is weak. The size of a clone is reported for some rows only, either as once, few or many, or as a class for expanded clones.

clone_size	v_call	d_call	j_call	cdr3_nt	cdr3_aa
.	TRBV7-6	.	TRBJ2-3	TGTGCCAGCAGCTTAAGTGCAGATACGCAGTATTTT	CASSLSADTQYF
few	TRBV5-1	TRBD2	TRBJ2-5	TGCGCCAGCAGCTTGGTACTAGCGGGATCCCAAGAGACCCAGTACTTC	CASSLVLAGSQETQYF
.	TRBV6-1	.	TRBJ2-7	TGTGCCAGCAGTGCCCTCGACTACTACGAGCAGTACTTC	CASSALDYYEQYF
.	TRBV5-1	.	TRBJ2-5	TGCGCCAGCAGCTTATCCCCTCTAGAGACCCAGTACTTC	CASSLSPLETQYF
.	TRBV25-1	.	TRBJ1-5	TGTGCCAGCAGTGGGGGTTATAGCAATCAGCCCCAGCATTTT	CASSGGYSNQPQHF
.	TRBV2	.	TRBJ1-4	TGTGCCAGCAGTGAAGTTGTGAGGAATGAAAAACTGTTTTTT	CASSEVVRNEKLFF
few	TRBV19	.	TRBJ2-1	TGTGCCAGTAGTATAGTGGGGACTCAGATTGAGCAGTTCTTC	CASSIVGTQIEQFF
.	TRBV4-1	TRBD1	TRBJ2-5	TGCGCCAGCAGCCAAGATTGGAGGGACAGGGGGCTCGAGACCCAGTACTTC	CASSQDWRDRGLETQYF
few	TRBV18	.	TRBJ2-3	TGTGCCAGCTCACCCTGGGAACTCCCTATCGGAGATACGCAGTATTTT	CASSPWELPIGDTQYF
.	TRBV28	.	TRBJ1-6	TGTGCCAGCAGTTTATATTCGAATTCACCCCTCCACTTT	CASSLYSNSPLHF
.	TRBV6-5	.	TRBJ2-5	TGTGCCAGCAGTTACCAGACAGGTCAAGAGACCCAGTACTTC	CASSYQTGQETQYF
few	TRBV11-2	TRBD1	TRBJ1-6	TGTGCCAGCAGCTCGCCTCAGGGGGCACGGAATTCACCCCTCCACTTT	CASSSPQGARNSPLHF
few	TRBV30	.	TRBJ1-5	TGTGCCTGGAGTGGAGGGAGCGGCCAGCCCCAGCATTTT	CAWSGGSGQPQHF
few	TRBV4-1	.	TRBJ1-1	TGCGCCAGCAGCCAAGGGGAGAACACTGAAGCTTTCTTT	CASSQGENTEAFF
.	TRBV28	.	TRBJ2-7	TGTGCCAGCAGTCCTCGGGCCTGGGGGGAGCAGTACTTC	CASSPRAWGEQYF
few	TRBV2	TRBD1	TRBJ2-5	TGTGCCAGCAGGACAGGGGTGGGAGAGACCCAGTACTTC	CASRTGVGETQYF
.	TRBV30	TRBD2	TRBJ2-2	TGTGCCTGGACCGCAACTAGCGGGAGGGCCAACACCGGGGAGCTGTTTTTT	CAWTATSGRANTGELFF
.	TRBV15	.	TRBJ1-2	TGTGCCACCAGCAGAGATCGACTTCGTCAGGCTGACTATGGCTACACCTTC	CATSRDRLRQADYGYTF
.	TRBV25-1	.	TRBJ2-7	TGTGCCAGCAGTGAAGACCCTTCGACCTACGAGCAGTACTTC	CASSEDPSTYEQYF